The present T cell receptor beta chain was sequenced within a study of radiation and T cells in renal cell carcinoma. Study-wide background: Nephrectomy followed 15 Gy stereotactic body radiation by 4 weeks.

Study-level findings and limits: Baseline intratumoral clonotype presence is unknown without pretreatment biopsies.

The time point is: blood 2 weeks post-SBRT. Treatment meaning: 15 Gy SBRT to primary tumor, nephrectomy 4 weeks later. Sequencing used immunoSEQ multiplex PCR; TCRdb keeps in-frame clones, though not all of them. The top ten hold over 4.5% of the sample, which has 100,000 to 150,000 clones, more than 75% seen once. Germline CDR1 is SGHRS and CDR2 is YFSETQ. Trimming removed 4 bases at V and 4 bases at J, with 11 bases between. The CDR3 is 14 amino acids. Of note for this clone: Its matching antigen is unknown.

This specimen consisted of blood, obtained from a patient whose treatment included radiotherapy and nephrectomy. This rearrangement joins TRBV5-1 to TRBJ1-4; D is unclear. The clonotype was recovered from a woman aged 70-85 years with renal cell carcinoma. CDR3 bases: TGCGCCAGCAGCAAGGACGGACTTAATGAAAAACTGTTTTTT. It specifies CASSKDGLNEKLFF.